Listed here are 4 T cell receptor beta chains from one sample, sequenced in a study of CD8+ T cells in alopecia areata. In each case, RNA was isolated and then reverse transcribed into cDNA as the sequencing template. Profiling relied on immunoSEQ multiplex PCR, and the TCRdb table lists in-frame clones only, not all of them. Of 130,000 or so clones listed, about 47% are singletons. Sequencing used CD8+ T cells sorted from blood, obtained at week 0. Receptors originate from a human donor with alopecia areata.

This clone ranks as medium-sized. The CDR3 protein is CASSPRDSSYNEQFF. The CDR3 coding sequence is TGCGCCAGCAGCCCCCGGGACAGCTCCTACAATGAGCAGTTCTTC. The chain uses TRBV5-1 and TRBJ2-1, with 7 bases lining up with TRBD1. The trim removed 4 bases at V and 0 bases at J, leaving 4 bases unmatched. Germline CDR1 reads SGHRS; CDR2 reads YFSETQ. The CDR3 is made up of 15 amino acids.

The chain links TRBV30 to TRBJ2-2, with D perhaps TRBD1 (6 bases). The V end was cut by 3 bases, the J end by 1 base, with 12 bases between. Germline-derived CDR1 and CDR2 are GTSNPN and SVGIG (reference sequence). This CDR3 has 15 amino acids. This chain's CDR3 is CAWSSGTLNTGELFF. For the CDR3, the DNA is TGTGCCTGGAGCTCCGGGACACTGAACACCGGGGAGCTGTTTTTT.

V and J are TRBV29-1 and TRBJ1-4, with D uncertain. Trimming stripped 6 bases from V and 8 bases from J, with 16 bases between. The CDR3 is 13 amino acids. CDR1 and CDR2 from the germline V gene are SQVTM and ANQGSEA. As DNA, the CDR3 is TGCAGCGTCGCGAACCGGCCCGGGGAAAAACTGTTTTTT. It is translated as CSVANRPGEKLFF.

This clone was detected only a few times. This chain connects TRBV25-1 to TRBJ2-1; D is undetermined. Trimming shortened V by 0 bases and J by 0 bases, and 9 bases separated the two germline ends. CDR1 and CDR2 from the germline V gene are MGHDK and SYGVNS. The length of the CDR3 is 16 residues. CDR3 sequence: CASSEYPVSSYNEQFF. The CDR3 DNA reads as TGTGCCAGCAGTGAATATCCGGTTAGCTCCTACAATGAGCAGTTCTTC.